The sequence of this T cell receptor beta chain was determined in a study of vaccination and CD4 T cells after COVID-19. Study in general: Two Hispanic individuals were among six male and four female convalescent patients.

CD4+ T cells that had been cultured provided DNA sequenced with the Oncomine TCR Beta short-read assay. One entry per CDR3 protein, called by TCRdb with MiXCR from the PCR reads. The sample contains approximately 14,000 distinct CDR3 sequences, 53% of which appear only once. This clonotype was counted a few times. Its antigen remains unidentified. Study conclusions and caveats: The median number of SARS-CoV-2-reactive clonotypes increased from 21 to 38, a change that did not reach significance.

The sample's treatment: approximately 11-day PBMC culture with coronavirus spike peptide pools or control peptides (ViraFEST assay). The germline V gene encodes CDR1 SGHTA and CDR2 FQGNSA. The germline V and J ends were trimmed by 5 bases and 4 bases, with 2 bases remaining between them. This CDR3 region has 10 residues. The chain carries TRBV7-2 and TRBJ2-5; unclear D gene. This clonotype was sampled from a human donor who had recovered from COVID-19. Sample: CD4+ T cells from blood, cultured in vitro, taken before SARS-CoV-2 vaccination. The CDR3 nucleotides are TGTGCCAGCAGCCCAGAGACCCAGTACTTC. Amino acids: CASSPETQYF.